This TCR beta chain was sequenced for a study of beta chain features in type 1 diabetes (dated by TCRdb to 2016 to 2018). With regard to the full study: Patients and healthy donors did not differ in mean age, gender distribution, total cell number or subset yield. A total of around 110,000,000 sorted cells were examined across all samples, and RNA yield correlated strongly with the number of cells per subset. The study compared the TCRB repertoires of sorted circulating CD4+ T cell subsets in recently diagnosed type 1 diabetes patients with those in matched healthy donors. Regulatory and stem cell-like memory subsets were obtained from only 8 patients and about 8 healthy donors, while naive and central memory subsets were obtained from all 30 or so donors. Broader findings and caveats from the paper: Sequencing cDNA rather than genomic DNA could over-represent highly expressing activated cells, although activation and CD3 levels did not differ between groups. A moderate but significant shortening of TCRB CDR3 length was observed in type 1 diabetes patients in all four CD4+ subsets. Patients with type 1 diabetes made fewer insertions and deleted more nucleotides at VDJ recombination sites, implying thymic rearrangement abnormalities. PCR may preferentially amplify shorter templates, but because patient and control samples were amplified and corrected together, any resulting skew would affect both groups equally. The naive, central memory and regulatory TCRB repertoires appeared to resemble one another more closely among patients than among healthy donors. Only small numbers of individuals were included in the HLA sub-analyses, which left unresolved whether HLA type had any influence on TCRB rearrangement.

The entire amount of isolated RNA was reverse transcribed using the High Capacity cDNA Reverse Transcription Kit, so the sequenced TCRB transcripts were expressed ones. Deep immunoSEQ sequencing was performed on naive, central memory and regulatory T cell samples, with an average of around 3.5 million total reads per sample. After sorted cells were lysed in RLT buffer, RNA was extracted with DNase-treated RNeasy Micro or Mini kits, with the choice depending on cell number. Each cell subset was processed separately to prevent cross-contamination, with patient and healthy donor samples processed together. TCRB sequences were amplified from cDNA with the immunoSEQ multiplex PCR, producing 87-bp fragments spanning the CDR3 region. Sequencing of the amplicons was performed on the Illumina HiSeq platform. The source study handled its data this way. Synthetic template baselines were used to correct PCR bias computationally, reads within Hamming distance 2 were collapsed together, and singletons that could not be merged were discarded. By aligning reads against IMGT, V, D and J genes, CDR3 length, and insertions or deletions at six rearrangement sites were assigned. Clonotype counts were normalized to sorted cell number within each subset before computing true diversity and Gini coefficients with the tcR R package. The overlap coefficient, calculated on TCRB nucleotide sequences, was used to measure repertoire sharing. Out-of-frame TCRB sequences from naive cells were analyzed to stand in for the pre-selection repertoire. The table comes from immuneACCESS by way of TCRdb, which keeps in-frame sequences with V and J called. Part of the clones is missing from these tables; in studies checked, under half for an unresolved V gene and the rest for unknown reasons. For V, J and clone size, that table is used; D and trimming come from the DNA. This sample gives 450,000 to 550,000 clones in total; approximately 31% of them show up just once. The leading ten clones occupy 0.06% to 0.07% of the sample.

In regard to this clone: Its antigen is unknown. Base qualities are missing; no much larger clone stands one base away.

The CDR3 holds 21 amino acids from the cysteine to the phenylalanine. Only CDR3 DNA is held: 63 bases, read in frame from base 1. Relative to germline, V is missing 6 bases and J is missing 4 bases, with 28 bases of the junction outside any gene match. CDR1 and CDR2 (SQVTM, ANQGSEA) derive from the germline V gene. Each donor gave one peripheral blood draw, roughly 120 mL on average, collected into heparinised tubes. A BD FACSAria II was used to sort naive, central memory, regulatory and stem cell-like memory CD4+ T cells with a panel that included CD45RO, CCR7, CD25, CD127, CD95 and CD27. Purity was above 95% for every sorted population. PBMCs were isolated immediately by Lymphoprep density gradient centrifugation and stained directly without culture. So that batch effects would be minimized, each experiment stained and sorted samples in pairs, pairing one healthy donor with one patient.

This sequence uses TRBV29-1 and TRBJ2-5, and 11 junction bases match TRBD2. This clonotype was sampled from a man younger than 30 in good health. The sequenced sample consisted of naive CD4+ T cells from blood. The cell subset or site tag for this specimen amounts to: true naive CD4+ T cells. DNA sequence: TGCAGCGTGGTGGGTTTGGGTACTAGCGGGAGCCGATATCCTCTTCCAGAGACCCAGTACTTC. Its protein is CSVVGLGTSGSRYPLPETQYF.